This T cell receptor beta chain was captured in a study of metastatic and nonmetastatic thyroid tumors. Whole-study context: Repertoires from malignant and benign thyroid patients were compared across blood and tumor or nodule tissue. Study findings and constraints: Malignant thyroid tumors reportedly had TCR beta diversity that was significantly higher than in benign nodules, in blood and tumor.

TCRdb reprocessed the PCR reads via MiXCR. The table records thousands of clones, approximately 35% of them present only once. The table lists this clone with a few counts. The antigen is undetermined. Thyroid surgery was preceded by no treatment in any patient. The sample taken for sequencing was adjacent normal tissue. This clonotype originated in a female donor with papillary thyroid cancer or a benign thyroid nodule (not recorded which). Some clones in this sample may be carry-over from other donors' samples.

CDR3 coding DNA: TGTGCCTGGACGGGCTCCTATAATTCACCCCTCCACTTT. This codes for CAWTGSYNSPLHF. The chain couples TRBV30 to TRBJ1-6; D not certain. This CDR3 has 13 residues. Trimming pared 4 bases from V and 0 bases from J, leaving 4 bases between. CDR1 is GTSNPN, CDR2 SVGIG, per germline (reference sequence).